The present entry profiles one TCR beta chain with its context. The antigen this receptor binds is unknown. No per-base quality is available; no much larger clone lies one base away. This specimen belongs to a study of blood T cell repertoires in COVID-19 (dated by TCRdb to about 2020). Some background on the complete study: The collaborator samples originated in the United States, Italy and Spain and spanned the acute and convalescent phases of COVID-19. Where available, HLA class I and class II types were obtained from metadata supplied by the sample provider rather than from assay-based typing. The material from the prospective study consisted of cDNA or gDNA derived from T cells, B-cell-depleted T cells, or PBMCs. Subjects who had been exposed to COVID-19, were actively infected with it, or had recovered from it provided the deeply sampled blood TCRbeta repertoires that made up the dataset. Samples came from the ongoing ImmuneRACE study (first 160 participants) plus 1,254 subjects from 6 global collaborators. The repertoires were released in a freely available public database meant as a resource for research on the immune response to SARS-CoV-2. The sample metadata nearly always contained a de-identified subject ID, COVID-19 status, age in years and sex. Results the study describes overall, beyond this receptor: The quantity of clinical and demographic metadata differed by source and by participant and was supplied without curation.

TCRbeta CDR3 regions were amplified from genomic DNA by means of the immunoSEQ Assay, a bias-controlled multiplex PCR. In the original analysis: Nucleated cell counts per sample were estimated from amplification of reference gene primers within the assay. To quantify the absolute abundance of each unique TCRbeta CDR3 rearrangement, sequence reads were collapsed and filtered. For each sample, productive Simpson clonality was calculated by taking the square root of Simpson's diversity index across productive rearrangements. The clones in this table, taken by TCRdb from immuneACCESS, are in-frame only. Not every clone is retained; where verified, under half of the shortfall comes from an unresolved V gene, and the cause of the rest is unknown. The V and J calls and the clone size are those of that table, but D and trimming were determined from the DNA. Present in this sample are 300,000 to 400,000 clones, roughly 88% of which were seen just once. Roughly 0.97% of the sample is in the top ten clones.

Participants in the prospective study were aged about 18 to 95 years, lived in 20 to 25 United States geographic areas, and enrolled through a virtual design. To assign participants to cohorts, the prospective study relied on clinical history that participants themselves reported in a screening survey and a study questionnaire. In the prospective study, mobile phlebotomists collected whole blood, serum and a nasopharyngeal or oropharyngeal swab from each participant. Participants in the prospective study had the option to provide additional blood draws and questionnaires over an approximately 2-month period. Before DNA extraction, blood samples from the prospective study were shipped at room temperature or frozen. Sequencing input: PBMCs or T cells enriched from blood (not recorded which). The receptor was derived from a woman younger than 45 with acute COVID-19.

The DNA sequence is given as TGTGCCAGTTCCCGGACCGGGACAGGGGAGGTCTTAGTCTATGGCTACACCTTC. Its amino acids are CASSRTGTGEVLVYGYTF. In this chain, TRBV19 is recombined with TRBJ1-2; a stretch of 10 junction bases matches TRBD1. V trim: 8 bases; J trim: 4 bases; unmatched bases: 19. CDR1 and CDR2 were assigned from the germline V gene (reference sequence) as LNHDA and SQIVND. The CDR3 sequence holds 18 residues, the cysteine and phenylalanine included. The kept DNA is CDR3 alone, 54 bases in frame from the first base.